This T cell receptor (beta chain) was sequenced during a study of T cell repertoires in cytomegalovirus infection. This clonotype has more than one count but fewer than ten. The antigen is undetermined. V shed 0 bases, J shed 7 bases, and the junction held 10 bases outside the gene matches. Per germline, CDR1 SGHDT and CDR2 YYEEEE. The CDR3 has 17 residues. MiXCR, run by TCRdb on the reads, gives a single entry per CDR3 protein. The sample has a few hundred thousand distinct CDR3 sequences, roughly a fifth seen once; the top ten hold around 20%. The sequence was collected from a human donor in good health (CMV status not recorded). Some clones in this sample may be carry-over from other donors' samples. The chain has TRBV5-6 and TRBJ1-6; 7 bases agree with TRBD1. The material sequenced was cultured PBMCs, taken from culture after CMV antigen stimulation. CDR3 DNA: TGTGCCAGCAGCTTGGTGGGACAGATGAGGGACAATTCACCCCTCCACTTT. Amino acids: CASSLVGQMRDNSPLHF. Complete variable domain (other parts from reference TRBV5-6 and TRBJ1-6): DAGVTQSPTHLIKTRGQQVTLRCSPKSGHDTVSWYQQALGQGPQFIFQYYEEEERQRGNFPDRFSGHQFPNYSSELNVNALLLGDSALYLCASSLVGQMRDNSPLHFGNGTRLTVT.